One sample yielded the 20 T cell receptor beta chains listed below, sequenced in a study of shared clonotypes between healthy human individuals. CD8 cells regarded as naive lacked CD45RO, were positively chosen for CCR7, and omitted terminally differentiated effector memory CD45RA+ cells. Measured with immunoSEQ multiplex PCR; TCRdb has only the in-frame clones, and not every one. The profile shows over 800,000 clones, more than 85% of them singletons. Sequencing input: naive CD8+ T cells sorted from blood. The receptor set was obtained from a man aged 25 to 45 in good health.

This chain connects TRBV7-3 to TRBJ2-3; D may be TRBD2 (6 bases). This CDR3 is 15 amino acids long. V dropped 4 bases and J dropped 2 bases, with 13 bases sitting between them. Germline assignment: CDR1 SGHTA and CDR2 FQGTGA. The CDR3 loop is CASSSLASSTDTQYF. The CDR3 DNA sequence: TGTGCCAGCAGCTCCCTAGCGTCGTCCACAGATACGCAGTATTTT.

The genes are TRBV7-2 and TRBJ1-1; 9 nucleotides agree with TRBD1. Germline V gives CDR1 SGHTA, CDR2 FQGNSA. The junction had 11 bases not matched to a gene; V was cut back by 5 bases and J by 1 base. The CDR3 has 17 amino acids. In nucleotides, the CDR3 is TGTGCCAGCAGCCTAGTAGGGGACAGGGTAGCGAACACTGAAGCTTTCTTT. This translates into CASSLVGDRVANTEAFF.

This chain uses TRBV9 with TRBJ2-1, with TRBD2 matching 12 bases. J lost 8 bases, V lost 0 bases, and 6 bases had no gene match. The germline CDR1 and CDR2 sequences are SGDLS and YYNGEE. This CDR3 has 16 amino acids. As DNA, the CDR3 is TGTGCCAGCAGCGTAGAAGGGAGACTAGCGGGAGATGAGCAGTTCTTC. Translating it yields CASSVEGRLAGDEQFF.

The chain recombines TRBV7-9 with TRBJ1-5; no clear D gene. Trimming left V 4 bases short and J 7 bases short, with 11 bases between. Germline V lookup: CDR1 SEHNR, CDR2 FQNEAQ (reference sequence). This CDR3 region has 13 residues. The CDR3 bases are TGTGCCAGCAGCTCCCAGGTGTCGCAGCCCCAGCATTTT. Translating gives CASSSQVSQPQHF.

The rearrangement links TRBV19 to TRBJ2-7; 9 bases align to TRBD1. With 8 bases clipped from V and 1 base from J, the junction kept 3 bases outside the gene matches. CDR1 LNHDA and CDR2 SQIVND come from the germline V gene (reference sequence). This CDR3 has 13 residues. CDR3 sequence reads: CASAGTGSYEQYF. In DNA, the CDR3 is TGTGCCAGTGCCGGGACAGGGTCCTACGAGCAGTACTTC.

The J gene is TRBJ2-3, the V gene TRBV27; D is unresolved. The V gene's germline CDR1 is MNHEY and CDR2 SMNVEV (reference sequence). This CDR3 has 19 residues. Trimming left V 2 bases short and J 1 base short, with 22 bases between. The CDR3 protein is CASSLSTPTGSGRTDTQYF. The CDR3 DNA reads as TGTGCCAGCAGTTTAAGCACCCCCACCGGAAGTGGGCGCACAGATACGCAGTATTTT.

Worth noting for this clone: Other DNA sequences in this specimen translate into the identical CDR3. In DNA, the CDR3 is TGTGCCAGCAGTGGAGGGAGCTCCTACAATGAGCAGTTCTTC. Its translation is CASSGGSSYNEQFF. This chain uses TRBV27 with TRBJ2-1; TRBD2 might be the D (6 bases). CDR1 is MNHEY and CDR2 is SMNVEV in the germline V gene (reference sequence). With 5 bases removed from V and 0 bases from J, the gap between germline ends came to 8 bases. This CDR3 contains 14 residues.

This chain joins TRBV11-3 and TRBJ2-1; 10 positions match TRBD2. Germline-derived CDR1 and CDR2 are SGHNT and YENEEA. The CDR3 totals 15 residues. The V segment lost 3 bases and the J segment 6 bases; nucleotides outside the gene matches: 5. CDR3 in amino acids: CASSLYLAGVNEQFF. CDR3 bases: TGTGCCAGCAGCTTGTACCTAGCGGGGGTCAATGAGCAGTTCTTC. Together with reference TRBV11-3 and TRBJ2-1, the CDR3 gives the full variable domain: EAGVVQSPRYKIIEKKQPVAFWCNPISGHNTLYWYLQNLGQGPELLIRYENEEAVDDSQLPKDRFSAERLKGVDSTLKIQPAELGDSAVYLCASSLYLAGVNEQFFGPGTRLTVL.

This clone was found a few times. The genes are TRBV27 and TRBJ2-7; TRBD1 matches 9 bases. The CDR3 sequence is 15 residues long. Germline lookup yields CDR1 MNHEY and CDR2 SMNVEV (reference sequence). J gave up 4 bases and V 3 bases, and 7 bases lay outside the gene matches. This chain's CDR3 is CASSLGQGGLYEQYF. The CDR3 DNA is TGTGCCAGCAGTTTGGGACAGGGAGGACTTTACGAGCAGTACTTC.

In DNA, the CDR3 is TGTGCCAGCAGTTCCTTCCCGGGAGGGATCAATCAGCCCCAGCATTTT. Encoded protein: CASSSFPGGINQPQHF. The chain uses TRBV28 and TRBJ1-5, with D unclear. CDR1 is MDHEN, CDR2 SYDVKM, per germline. V lost 4 bases and J lost 3, with 16 bases in between. This CDR3 contains 16 residues.

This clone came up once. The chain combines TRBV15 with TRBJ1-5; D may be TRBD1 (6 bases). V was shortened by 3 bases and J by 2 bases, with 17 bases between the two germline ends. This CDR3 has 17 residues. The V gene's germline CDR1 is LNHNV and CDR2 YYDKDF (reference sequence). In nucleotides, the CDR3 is TGTGCCACCAGCAGCTCGGGACACCGCGGGGGCAATCAGCCCCAGCATTTT. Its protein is CATSSSGHRGGNQPQHF.

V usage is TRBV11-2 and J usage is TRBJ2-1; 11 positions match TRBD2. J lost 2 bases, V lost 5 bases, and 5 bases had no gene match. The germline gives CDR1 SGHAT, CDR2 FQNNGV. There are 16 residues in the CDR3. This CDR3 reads CASSPPGLAAYNEQFF. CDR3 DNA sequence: TGTGCCAGCAGCCCGCCGGGACTAGCGGCCTACAATGAGCAGTTCTTC.

CDR3 sequence (DNA): TGTGCCAGCAGCTTAAGGTTACAGGGGGACCATGAGCAGTTCTTC. This sequence encodes CASSLRLQGDHEQFF. The chain joins TRBV11-3 to TRBJ2-1; 8 bases are a match to TRBD1. Germline V gene data show CDR1 as SGHNT and CDR2 as YENEEA. V trimming: 2 bases; J trimming: 8 bases; junction bases outside the gene matches: 8. The CDR3 runs to 15 residues. The variable domain in full, completed from reference TRBV11-3 and TRBJ2-1, reads EAGVVQSPRYKIIEKKQPVAFWCNPISGHNTLYWYLQNLGQGPELLIRYENEEAVDDSQLPKDRFSAERLKGVDSTLKIQPAELGDSAVYLCASSLRLQGDHEQFFGPGTRLTVL.

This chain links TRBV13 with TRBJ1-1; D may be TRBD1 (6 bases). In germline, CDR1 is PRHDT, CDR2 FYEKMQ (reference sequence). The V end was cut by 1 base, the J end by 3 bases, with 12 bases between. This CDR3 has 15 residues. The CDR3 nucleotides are TGTGCCAGCAGCTTAGCCCCCGGGACATACACTGAAGCTTTCTTT. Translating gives CASSLAPGTYTEAFF.

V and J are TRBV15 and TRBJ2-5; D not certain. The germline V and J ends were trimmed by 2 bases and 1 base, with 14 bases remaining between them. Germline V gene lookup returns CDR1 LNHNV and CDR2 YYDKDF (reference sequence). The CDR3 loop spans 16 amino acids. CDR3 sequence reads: CATSRSLSGLQETQYF. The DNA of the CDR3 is TGTGCCACCAGCAGATCCCTGTCGGGTCTCCAAGAGACCCAGTACTTC.

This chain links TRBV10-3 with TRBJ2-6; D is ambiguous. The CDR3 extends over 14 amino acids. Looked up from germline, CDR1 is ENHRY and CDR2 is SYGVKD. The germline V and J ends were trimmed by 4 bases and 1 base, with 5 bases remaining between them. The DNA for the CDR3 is TGTGCCATCAGTGTGATATCTGGGGCCAACGTCCTGACTTTC. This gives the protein CAISVISGANVLTF.

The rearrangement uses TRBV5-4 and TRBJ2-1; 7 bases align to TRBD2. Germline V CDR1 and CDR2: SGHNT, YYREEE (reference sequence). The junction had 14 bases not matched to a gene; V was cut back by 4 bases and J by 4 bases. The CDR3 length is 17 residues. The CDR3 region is CASSRREGLSLYNEQFF. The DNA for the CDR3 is TGTGCCAGCAGCCGACGAGAGGGACTATCCTTATACAATGAGCAGTTCTTC.

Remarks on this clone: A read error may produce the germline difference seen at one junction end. CDR3 protein: CASSSGGRNTEAFF. DNA of the CDR3: TGTGCCAGTAGTTCAGGGGGCCGGAACACTGAAGCTTTCTTT. The chain uses TRBV28 and TRBJ1-1; 8 bases are a match to TRBD1. Germline CDR1 reads MDHEN; CDR2 reads SYDVKM. The CDR3 is 14 amino acids.

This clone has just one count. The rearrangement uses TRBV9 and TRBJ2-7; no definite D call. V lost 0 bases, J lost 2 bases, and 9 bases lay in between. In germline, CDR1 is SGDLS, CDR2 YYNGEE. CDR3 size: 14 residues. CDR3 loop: CASSVGKNPYEQYF. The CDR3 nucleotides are TGTGCCAGCAGCGTAGGGAAGAATCCCTACGAGCAGTACTTC.

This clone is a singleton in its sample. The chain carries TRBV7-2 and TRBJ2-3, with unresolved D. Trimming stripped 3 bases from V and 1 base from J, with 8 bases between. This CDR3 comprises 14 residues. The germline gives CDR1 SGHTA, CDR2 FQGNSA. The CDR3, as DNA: TGTGCCAGCAGCTTTTCACAGCGCACAGATACGCAGTATTTT. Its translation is CASSFSQRTDTQYF.